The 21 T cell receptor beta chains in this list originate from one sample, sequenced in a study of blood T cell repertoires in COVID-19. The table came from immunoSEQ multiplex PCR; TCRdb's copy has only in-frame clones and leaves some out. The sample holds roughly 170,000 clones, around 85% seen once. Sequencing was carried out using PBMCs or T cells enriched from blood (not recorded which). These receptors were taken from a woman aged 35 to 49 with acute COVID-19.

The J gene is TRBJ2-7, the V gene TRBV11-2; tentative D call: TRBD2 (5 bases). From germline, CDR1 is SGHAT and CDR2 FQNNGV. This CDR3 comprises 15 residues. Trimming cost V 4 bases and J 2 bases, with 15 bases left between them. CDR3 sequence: CASSSRVSGTYEQYV. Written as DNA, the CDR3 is TGTGCCAGCAGCTCGCGTGTGAGCGGAACCTACGAGCAGTACGTC.

This chain's CDR3 is CASSEEEGDQPQHF. The CDR3 DNA is TGTGCCAGCAGTGAAGAGGAAGGGGATCAGCCCCAGCATTTT. The rearrangement links TRBV2 to TRBJ1-5; D perhaps matches TRBD1 (5 bases). The V end lost 1 base, the J end lost 5 bases, and 9 bases lay between the germline ends. Germline V CDR1 and CDR2: SNHLY, FYNNEI. The CDR3 sequence is 14 residues long.

CDR3 DNA sequence: TGTGCCTGGAGTGTAGGGGCTAGCGCACAAGAGACCCAGTACTTC. Translating gives CAWSVGASAQETQYF. The chain combines TRBV30 with TRBJ2-5; tentative D call: TRBD2 (6 bases). Germline CDR1 reads GTSNPN; CDR2 reads SVGIG (reference sequence). V was pared by 0 bases and J by 2 bases, with 13 bases between. This CDR3 has 15 residues.

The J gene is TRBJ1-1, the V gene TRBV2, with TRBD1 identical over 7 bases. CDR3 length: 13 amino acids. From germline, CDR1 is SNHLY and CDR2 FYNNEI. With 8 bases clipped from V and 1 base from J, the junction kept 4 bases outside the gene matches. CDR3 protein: CASGQASNTEAFF. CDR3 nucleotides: TGTGCCAGCGGACAGGCATCGAACACTGAAGCTTTCTTT.

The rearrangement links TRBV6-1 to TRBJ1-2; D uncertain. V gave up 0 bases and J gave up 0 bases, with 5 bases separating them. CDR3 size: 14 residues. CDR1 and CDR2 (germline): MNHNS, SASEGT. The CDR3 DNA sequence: TGTGCCAGCAGTGAAGCGCGTGCTAACTATGGCTACACCTTC. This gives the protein CASSEARANYGYTF.

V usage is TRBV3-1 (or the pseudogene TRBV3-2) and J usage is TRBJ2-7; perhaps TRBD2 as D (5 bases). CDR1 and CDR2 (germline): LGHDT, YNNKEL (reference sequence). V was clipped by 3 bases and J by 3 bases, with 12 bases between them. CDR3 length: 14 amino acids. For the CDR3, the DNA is TGTGCCAGCAGCCAGCGGGCTCTGGACTACGAGCAGTACGTC. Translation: CASSQRALDYEQYV.

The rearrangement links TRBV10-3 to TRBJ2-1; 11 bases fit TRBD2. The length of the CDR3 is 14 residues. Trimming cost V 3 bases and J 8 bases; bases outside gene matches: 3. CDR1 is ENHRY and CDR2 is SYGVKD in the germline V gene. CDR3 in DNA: TGTGCCATCAGTGAATTACTAGCGGGAGATGAGCAGTTCTTC. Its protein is CAISELLAGDEQFF.

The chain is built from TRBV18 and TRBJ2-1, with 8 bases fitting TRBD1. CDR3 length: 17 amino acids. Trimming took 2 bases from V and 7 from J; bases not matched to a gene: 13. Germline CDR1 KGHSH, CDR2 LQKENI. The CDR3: CASSPEGRDRLGNEQFF. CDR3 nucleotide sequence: TGTGCCAGCTCACCAGAGGGCCGGGACAGGCTTGGGAATGAGCAGTTCTTC.

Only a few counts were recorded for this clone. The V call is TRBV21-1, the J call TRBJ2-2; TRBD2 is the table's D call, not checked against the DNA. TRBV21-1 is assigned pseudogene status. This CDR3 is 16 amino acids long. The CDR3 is CASSSPQTSGTGELFF. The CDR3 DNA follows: TGTGCCAGCAGCTCCCCTCAGACTAGCGGCACCGGGGAGCTGTTTTTT.

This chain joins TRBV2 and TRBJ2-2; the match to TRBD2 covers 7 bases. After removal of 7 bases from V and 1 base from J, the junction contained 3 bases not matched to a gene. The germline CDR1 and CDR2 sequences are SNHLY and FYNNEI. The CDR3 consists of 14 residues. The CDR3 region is CASKKRENTGELFF. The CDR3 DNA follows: TGTGCCAGCAAGAAGCGGGAGAACACCGGGGAGCTGTTTTTT.

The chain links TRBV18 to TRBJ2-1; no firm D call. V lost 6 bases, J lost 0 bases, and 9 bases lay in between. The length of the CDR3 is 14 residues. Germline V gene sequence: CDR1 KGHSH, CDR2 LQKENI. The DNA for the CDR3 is TGTGCCAGCTCCCCGATTAGCTCCTACAATGAGCAGTTCTTC. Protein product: CASSPISSYNEQFF.

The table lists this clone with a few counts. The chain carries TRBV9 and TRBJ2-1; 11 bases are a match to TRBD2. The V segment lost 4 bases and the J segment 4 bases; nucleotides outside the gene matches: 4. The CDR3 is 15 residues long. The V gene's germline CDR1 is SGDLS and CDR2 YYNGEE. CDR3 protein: CASSPTSGGYNEQFF. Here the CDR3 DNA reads TGTGCCAGCAGCCCAACTAGCGGGGGATACAATGAGCAGTTCTTC.

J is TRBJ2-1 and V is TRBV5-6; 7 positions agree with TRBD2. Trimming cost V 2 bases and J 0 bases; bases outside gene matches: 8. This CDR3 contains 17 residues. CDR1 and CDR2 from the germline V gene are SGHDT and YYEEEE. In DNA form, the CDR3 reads TGTGCCAGCAGCTTCTTAGGGCGGGGGAGCTCCTACAATGAGCAGTTCTTC. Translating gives CASSFLGRGSSYNEQFF.

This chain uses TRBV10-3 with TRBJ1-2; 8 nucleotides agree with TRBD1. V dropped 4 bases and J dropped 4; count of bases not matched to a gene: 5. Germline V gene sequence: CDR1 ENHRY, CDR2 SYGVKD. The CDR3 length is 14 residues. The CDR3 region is CAISVDRGGYGYTF. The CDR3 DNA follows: TGTGCCATCAGTGTCGACAGGGGAGGCTATGGCTACACCTTC.

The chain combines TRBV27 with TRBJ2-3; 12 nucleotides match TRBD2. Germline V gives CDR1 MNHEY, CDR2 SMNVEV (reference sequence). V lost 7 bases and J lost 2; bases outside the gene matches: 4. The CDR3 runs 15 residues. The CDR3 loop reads CASTLAGGTTDTQYF. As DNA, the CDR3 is TGTGCCAGCACCCTAGCGGGAGGGACCACAGATACGCAGTATTTT.

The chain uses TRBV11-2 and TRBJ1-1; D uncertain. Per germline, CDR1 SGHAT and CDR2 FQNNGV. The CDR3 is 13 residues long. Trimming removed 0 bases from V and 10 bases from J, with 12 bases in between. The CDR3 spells CASSLDREEGAFF. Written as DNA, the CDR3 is TGTGCCAGCAGCTTAGATCGTGAAGAGGGAGCTTTCTTT.

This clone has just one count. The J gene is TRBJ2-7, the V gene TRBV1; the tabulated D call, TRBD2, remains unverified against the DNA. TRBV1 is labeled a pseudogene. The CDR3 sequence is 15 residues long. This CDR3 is CTSSSRGLFYYEQYV. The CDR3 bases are TGCACCAGCAGCTCCAGAGGTTTATTTTACTACGAGCAGTACGTC.

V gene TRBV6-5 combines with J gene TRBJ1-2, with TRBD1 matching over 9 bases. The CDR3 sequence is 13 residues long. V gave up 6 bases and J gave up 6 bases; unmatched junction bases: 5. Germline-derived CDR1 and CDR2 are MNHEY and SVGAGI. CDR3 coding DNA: TGTGCCAGCAGCGATACAGGGGGCCATGGCTACACCTTC. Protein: CASSDTGGHGYTF.

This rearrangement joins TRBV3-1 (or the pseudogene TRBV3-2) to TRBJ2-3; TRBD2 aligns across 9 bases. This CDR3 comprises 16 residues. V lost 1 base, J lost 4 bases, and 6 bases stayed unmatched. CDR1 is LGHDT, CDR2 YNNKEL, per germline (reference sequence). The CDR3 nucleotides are TGTGCCAGCAGCCAAGGACCGGGACTAGCAGCAGATACGCAGTATTTT. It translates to CASSQGPGLAADTQYF.

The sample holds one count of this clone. For the CDR3, the DNA is TGTGCCAGCAGTCCCGCCGGGACTAGCGGGTCCTTAGGCTCCTACAATGAGCAGTTCTTC. This encodes CASSPAGTSGSLGSYNEQFF. The chain joins TRBV6-2 or TRBV6-3 to TRBJ2-1, with 12 bases fitting TRBD2. The CDR3 is 20 residues long. With 5 bases clipped from V and 0 bases from J, the junction kept 14 bases outside the gene matches. The V gene's germline CDR1 is MNHEY and CDR2 SVGEGT.

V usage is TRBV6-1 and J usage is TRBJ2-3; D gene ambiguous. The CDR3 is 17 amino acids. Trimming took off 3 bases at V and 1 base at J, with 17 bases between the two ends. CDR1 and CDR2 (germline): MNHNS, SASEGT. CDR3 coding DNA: TGTGCCAGCAGTGACCAACTCTCCTTCGAGGGCACAGATACGCAGTATTTT. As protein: CASSDQLSFEGTDTQYF.